This TCR beta chain is from a study of OX40 agonist ivuxolimab in advanced cancers. Study observations and caveats: On average, CD8+ T cells had more expanded clones than CD4+.

As to this clone: No antigen is known for it.

Generated by immunoSEQ multiplex PCR, the TCRdb table keeps only in-frame clones and is missing some. The table shows tens of thousands of clones, with approximately 87% occurring only once. The germline CDR1 and CDR2 sequences are WSHSY and SAAADI. This CDR3 comprises 16 residues. V gave up 6 bases and J gave up 7 bases; unmatched junction bases: 13. The clonotype comes from an adult with an advanced solid tumor such as melanoma, head and neck, liver or kidney cancer. The chain couples TRBV10-2 to TRBJ2-2; 8 nucleotides line up with TRBD1. The sequencing here drew on CD4+ or CD8+ T cells sorted from blood, taken in a trial of the OX40 agonist ivuxolimab. In DNA, the CDR3 is TGCGCCAGCAGGGAATGGGGCAGGGGGCAGATCGGGGAGCTGTTTTTT. It translates to CASREWGRGQIGELFF.